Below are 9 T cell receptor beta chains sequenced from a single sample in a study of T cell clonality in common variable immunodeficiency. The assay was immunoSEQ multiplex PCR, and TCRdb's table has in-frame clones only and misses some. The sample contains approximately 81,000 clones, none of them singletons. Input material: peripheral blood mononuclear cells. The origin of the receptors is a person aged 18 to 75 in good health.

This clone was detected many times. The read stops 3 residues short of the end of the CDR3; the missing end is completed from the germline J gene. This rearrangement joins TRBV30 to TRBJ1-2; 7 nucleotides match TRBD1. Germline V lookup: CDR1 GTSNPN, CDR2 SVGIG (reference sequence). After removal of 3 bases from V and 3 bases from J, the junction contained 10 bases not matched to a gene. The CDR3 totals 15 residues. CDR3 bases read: TGTGCCTGGAGGCTACTAGACAGGGTGGACTATGGC. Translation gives CAWRLLDRVDYG. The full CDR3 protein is CAWRLLDRVDYGYTF.

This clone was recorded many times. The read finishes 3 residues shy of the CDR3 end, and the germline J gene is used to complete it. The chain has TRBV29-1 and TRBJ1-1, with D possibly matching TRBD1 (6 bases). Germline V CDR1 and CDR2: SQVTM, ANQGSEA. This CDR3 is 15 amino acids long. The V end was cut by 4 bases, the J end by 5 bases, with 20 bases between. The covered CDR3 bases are TGCAGCGTTGTCTCTACAGGGTCGCCAAGAACTGAA. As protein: CSVVSTGSPRTE. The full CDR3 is CSVVSTGSPRTEAFF.

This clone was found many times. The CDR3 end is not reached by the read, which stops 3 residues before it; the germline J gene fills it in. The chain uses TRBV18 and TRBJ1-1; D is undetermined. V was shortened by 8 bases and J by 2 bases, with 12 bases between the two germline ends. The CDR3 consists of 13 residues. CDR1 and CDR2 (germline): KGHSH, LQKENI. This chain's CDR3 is CASLSQFNTEAFF. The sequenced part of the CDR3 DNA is TGTGCCAGCCTCTCCCAGTTTAACACTGAA.

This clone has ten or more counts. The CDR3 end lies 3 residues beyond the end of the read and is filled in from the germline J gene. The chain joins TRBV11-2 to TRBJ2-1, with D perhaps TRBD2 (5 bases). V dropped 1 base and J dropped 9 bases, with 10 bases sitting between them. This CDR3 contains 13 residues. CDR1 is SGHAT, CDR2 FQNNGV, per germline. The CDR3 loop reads CASSLVNSGEQFF. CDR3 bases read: TGTGCCAGCAGCTTAGTTAACAGCGGTGAG.

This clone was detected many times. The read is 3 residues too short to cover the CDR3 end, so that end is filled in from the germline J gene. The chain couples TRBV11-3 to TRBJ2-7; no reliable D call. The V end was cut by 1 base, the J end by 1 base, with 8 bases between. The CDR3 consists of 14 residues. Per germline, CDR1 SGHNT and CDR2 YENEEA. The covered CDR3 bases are TGTGCCAGCAGCTTAGGTGGCAGTTCCTACGAG. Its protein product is CASSLGGSSYE. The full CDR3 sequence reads CASSLGGSSYEQYF.

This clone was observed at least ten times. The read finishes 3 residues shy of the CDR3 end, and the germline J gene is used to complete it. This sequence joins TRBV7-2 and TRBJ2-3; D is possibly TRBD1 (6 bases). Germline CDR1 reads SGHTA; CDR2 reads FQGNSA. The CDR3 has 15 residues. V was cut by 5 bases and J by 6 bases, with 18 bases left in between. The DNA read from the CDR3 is TGTGCCAGCAGCCAAGGGGGTTCGATTTTGGATACG. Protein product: CASSQGGSILDT. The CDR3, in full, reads CASSQGGSILDTQYF.

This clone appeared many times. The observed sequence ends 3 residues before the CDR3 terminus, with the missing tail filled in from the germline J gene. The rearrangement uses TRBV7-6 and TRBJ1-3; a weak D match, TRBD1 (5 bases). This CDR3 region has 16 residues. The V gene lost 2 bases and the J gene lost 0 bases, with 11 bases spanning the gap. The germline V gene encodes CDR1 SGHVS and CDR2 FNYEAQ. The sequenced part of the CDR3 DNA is TGTGCCAGCAGCTTATCCGGGGGGAGCTCTGGAAACACC. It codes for CASSLSGGSSGNT. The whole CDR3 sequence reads CASSLSGGSSGNTIYF.

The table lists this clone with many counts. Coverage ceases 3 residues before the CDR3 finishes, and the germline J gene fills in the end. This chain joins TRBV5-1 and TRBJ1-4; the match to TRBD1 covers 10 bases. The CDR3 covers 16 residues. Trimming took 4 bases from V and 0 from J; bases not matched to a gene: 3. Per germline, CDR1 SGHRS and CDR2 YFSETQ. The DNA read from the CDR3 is TGCGCCAGCAGCCCCGGGACAGGGGCAACTAATGAAAAA. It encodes CASSPGTGATNEK. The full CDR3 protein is CASSPGTGATNEKLFF.

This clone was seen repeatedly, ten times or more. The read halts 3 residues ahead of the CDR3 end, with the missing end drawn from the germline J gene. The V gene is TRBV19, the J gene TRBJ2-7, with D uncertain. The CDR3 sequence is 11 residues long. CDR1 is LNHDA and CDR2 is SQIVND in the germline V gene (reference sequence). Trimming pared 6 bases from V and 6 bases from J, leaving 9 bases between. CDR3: CASSPGGEQYF. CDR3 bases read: TGTGCCAGTAGCCCCGGCGGCGAG.